This entry concerns a single T cell receptor (beta chain). The data were taken from a study of blood T cell repertoires in COVID-19. In the study overall: The United States, Italy and Spain supplied acute and convalescent COVID-19 samples. T cells, B-cell-depleted T cells, or PBMCs supplied cDNA or gDNA.

The CDR3 runs 16 residues. CDR1 SSHAT and CDR2 FNYEAQ come from the germline V gene (reference sequence). V shed 1 base and J shed 5 bases, with 14 bases lying between them. Original handling: Estimation of nucleated cell counts was performed using reference gene primer amplification. Using immunoSEQ multiplex PCR, the repertoire was profiled, and TCRdb retains in-frame clones only, with some absent. The DNA gave D and trimming, while V, J and clone size come from that table. This table holds 140,000 or so clones, 87% found once. The TCR originated in a woman aged 50 to 65 with acute or convalescent COVID-19. The sample was peripheral blood. The chain joins TRBV7-7 to TRBJ1-4; tentatively, D is TRBD1 (6 bases). CDR3 DNA sequence: TGTGCCAGCAGCTTAGGGGGGACAAGAGGGAATGAAAAACTGTTTTTT. It translates to CASSLGGTRGNEKLFF.